This T cell receptor (beta chain) is from a study of cytomegalovirus exposure and HLA in healthy donors. Vbeta (60) and Jbeta (13) primers were used in the PCR. Data came from immunoSEQ multiplex PCR; TCRdb stores just in-frame clones and leaves some out. This table has roughly 150,000 clones, around three quarters appearing once. General study results and limits: An analysis was carried out at a later point. It showed that HLA-associated TCR beta chains were more clonally expanded than equally common non-associated chains.

This clone has just a few counts. Its antigen remains unknown. With 4 bases clipped from V and 1 base from J, the junction kept 5 bases outside the gene matches. CDR1 and CDR2 from the germline V gene are SGHRS and YFSETQ. The CDR3 consists of 15 residues. This sequence was found in a man between 40 and 49 years old in good health and CMV-seropositive. The sequenced sample was PBMCs. The chain recombines TRBV5-1 with TRBJ1-2; TRBD1 agrees at 9 bases. The CDR3 DNA is TGCGCCAGCAGCCATGGGACAGGGAATAACTATGGCTACACCTTC. Its translation is CASSHGTGNNYGYTF.